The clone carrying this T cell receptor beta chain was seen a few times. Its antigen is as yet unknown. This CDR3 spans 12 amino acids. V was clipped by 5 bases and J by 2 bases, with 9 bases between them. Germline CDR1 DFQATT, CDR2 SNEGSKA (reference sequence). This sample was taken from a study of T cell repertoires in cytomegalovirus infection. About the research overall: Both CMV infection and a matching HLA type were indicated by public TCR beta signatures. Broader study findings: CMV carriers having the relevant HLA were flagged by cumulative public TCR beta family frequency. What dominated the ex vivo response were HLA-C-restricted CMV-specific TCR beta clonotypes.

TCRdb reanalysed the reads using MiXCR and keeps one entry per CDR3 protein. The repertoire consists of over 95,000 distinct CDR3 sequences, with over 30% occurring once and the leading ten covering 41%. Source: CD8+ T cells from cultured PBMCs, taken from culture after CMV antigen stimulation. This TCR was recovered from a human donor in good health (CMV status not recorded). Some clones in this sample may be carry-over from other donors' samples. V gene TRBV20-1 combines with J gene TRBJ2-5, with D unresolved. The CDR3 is CSADIIQETQYF. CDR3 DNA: TGCAGTGCTGATATAATTCAAGAGACCCAGTACTTC.